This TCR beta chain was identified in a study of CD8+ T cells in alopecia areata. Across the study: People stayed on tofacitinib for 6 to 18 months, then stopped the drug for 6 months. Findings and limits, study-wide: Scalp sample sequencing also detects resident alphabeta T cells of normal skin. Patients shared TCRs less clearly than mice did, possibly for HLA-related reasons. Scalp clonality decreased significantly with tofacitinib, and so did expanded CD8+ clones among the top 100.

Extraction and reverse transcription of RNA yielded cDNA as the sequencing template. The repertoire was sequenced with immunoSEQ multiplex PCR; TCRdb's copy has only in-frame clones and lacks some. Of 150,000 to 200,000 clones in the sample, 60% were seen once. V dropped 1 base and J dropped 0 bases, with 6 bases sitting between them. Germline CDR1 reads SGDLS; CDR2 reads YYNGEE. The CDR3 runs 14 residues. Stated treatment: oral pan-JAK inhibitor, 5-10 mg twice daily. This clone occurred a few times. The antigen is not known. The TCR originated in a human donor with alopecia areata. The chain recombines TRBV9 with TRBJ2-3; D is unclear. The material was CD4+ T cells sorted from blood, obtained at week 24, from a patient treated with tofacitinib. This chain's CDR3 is CASSVSPSTDTQYF. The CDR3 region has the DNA TGTGCCAGCAGCGTATCCCCTAGCACAGATACGCAGTATTTT.